The clone carrying this TCR beta chain showed up just a few times. Original data processing: By means of reference gene primer amplification, nucleated cell counts were estimated. Method: immunoSEQ multiplex PCR; TCRdb's copy keeps in-frame clones and lacks some. That table furnishes V, J and clone size, whereas the DNA furnished D and trimming. Here the sample spans around 310,000 clones, more than 75% being singletons. Germline CDR1 and CDR2: LNHDA and SQIVND (reference sequence). Germline trimming cut 3 bases from V and 4 bases from J; bases unmatched to any gene: 6. This CDR3 is 16 amino acids long. This record comes from a study of blood T cell repertoires in COVID-19. Study-level information: The samples span acute and convalescent COVID-19 from the United States, Italy and Spain. From T cells, B-cell-depleted T cells, or PBMCs came the material, which was cDNA or gDNA.

Sequencing was done on a sample of peripheral blood. The receptor's source is a woman between 50 and 59 years old with active or convalescent COVID-19. The chain combines TRBV19 with TRBJ2-5, with TRBD2 identical over 12 bases. The CDR3 sequence is CASSIQPGLAGETQYF. As DNA, the CDR3 is TGTGCCAGTAGTATTCAGCCGGGACTAGCGGGAGAGACCCAGTACTTC. The full variable domain, with the rest looked up from reference TRBV19 and TRBJ2-5, is DGGITQSPKYLFRKEGQNVTLSCEQNLNHDAMYWYRQDPGQGLRLIYYSQIVNDFQKGDIAEGYSVSREKKESFPLTVTSAQKNPTAFYLCASSIQPGLAGETQYFGPGTRLLVL.